The 7 T cell receptor beta chains reported below all come from one sample, sequenced in a study of blood T cells in healthy people across ages. The use of a sample-barcoded 5' primer and a J-beta primer mix characterized a second PCR of about 7 to 12 cycles. From the 5' RACE reads, TCRdb called clonotypes with MiXCR, one entry per CDR3 protein. Of hundreds of thousands of distinct CDR3 sequences detected, around 49% appear once; the ten largest clones hold about a third. Material: blood. The receptors stem from a woman in her sixties in good health.

The CDR3 DNA sequence: TGTGCCAGCAGCGTAGACAGGGGGAGAGTCATTCAGTACTTC. Its protein is CASSVDRGRVIQYF. The chain combines TRBV7-2 with TRBJ2-4; 9 bases line up with TRBD1. CDR1 SGHTA and CDR2 FQGNSA come from the germline V gene. Trimming cost V 5 bases and J 9 bases; bases outside gene matches: 8. This CDR3 comprises 14 residues.

For the CDR3, the DNA is TGCAGTGCTAGAGATGCCTTAGACGATTCGGGCTACGAGCAGTACTTC. It is translated as CSARDALDDSGYEQYF. V is TRBV20-1 and J is TRBJ2-7; unclear D gene. CDR1 and CDR2 (germline): DFQATT, SNEGSKA (reference sequence). This CDR3 has 16 amino acids. V lost 0 bases to trimming and J lost 3 bases, with 18 bases between them.

The CDR3 reads CASIGAASGRAGNEQFF. The CDR3 nucleotides read TGTGCCAGCATTGGCGCGGCTAGCGGGAGGGCCGGCAATGAGCAGTTCTTC. V is TRBV28 and J is TRBJ2-1; 12 bases are a match to TRBD2. The CDR3 totals 17 residues. After removal of 7 bases from V and 6 bases from J, the junction contained 13 bases not matched to a gene. Germline V lookup: CDR1 MDHEN, CDR2 SYDVKM.

The rearrangement joins TRBV28 to TRBJ2-1, with D uncertain. V was pared by 3 bases and J by 6 bases, with 15 bases between. CDR3 length equals 15 residues. Germline CDR1 and CDR2: MDHEN and SYDVKM. Written as DNA, the CDR3 is TGTGCCAGCAGTTTGCAGGCCCCCCCTGGCAATGAGCAGTTCTTC. Its protein is CASSLQAPPGNEQFF.

The V and J genes are TRBV7-2 and TRBJ2-3; TRBD2 aligns across 10 bases. V dropped 1 base and J dropped 8; count of bases not matched to a gene: 15. This CDR3 contains 18 residues. CDR1 and CDR2 (germline): SGHTA, FQGNSA. The CDR3 sequence: CASSLVASGSGVGGTQYF. Here the CDR3 DNA reads TGTGCCAGCAGCTTAGTCGCTAGCGGGAGTGGGGTTGGTGGTACGCAGTATTTT.

CDR3 protein: CASSLGFVGAEQYF. CDR3 DNA: TGCGCCAGCAGCTTGGGTTTCGTGGGGGCCGAGCAGTACTTC. The V gene is TRBV5-1, the J gene TRBJ2-7, with a weak D call TRBD1 (6 bases). This CDR3 is 14 amino acids long. Trimming took off 0 bases at V and 6 bases at J, with 13 bases between the two ends. Germline values: CDR1 SGHRS, CDR2 YFSETQ.

The gene calls are TRBV7-3 and TRBJ2-7, with 9 bases matching TRBD1. J lost 4 bases, V lost 6 bases, and 7 bases had no gene match. CDR1 and CDR2 (germline): SGHTA, FQGTGA. This CDR3 spans 14 amino acids. The CDR3 bases are TGTGCCAGCAGTTCACAGGGGGCCGCATACGAGCAGTACTTC. Encoded protein: CASSSQGAAYEQYF.